This T cell receptor beta chain was obtained from a study of blood T cell repertoires in COVID-19. Assay: immunoSEQ multiplex PCR; the TCRdb copy retains only in-frame clones and omits some. This sample has under 150,000 clones, with over 75% found just once. Which cohort a participant joined came from the clinical history participants gave. V was pared by 3 bases and J by 0 bases, with 7 bases of the junction left unmatched. The germline V gene has CDR1 KGHDR and CDR2 SFDVKD. This CDR3 contains 17 residues. The chain carries TRBV24-1 and TRBJ2-1; 7 bases line up with TRBD2. Sequenced input: PBMCs or T cells enriched from blood (not recorded which). The TCR originated in a man aged 50 or older in a cohort exposed to, infected with or recovered from COVID-19 (not recorded which). Written as DNA, the CDR3 is TGTGCCACCAGTGATCCGGCAGCGGGATCCTCCTACAATGAGCAGTTCTTC. Translated: CATSDPAAGSSYNEQFF.